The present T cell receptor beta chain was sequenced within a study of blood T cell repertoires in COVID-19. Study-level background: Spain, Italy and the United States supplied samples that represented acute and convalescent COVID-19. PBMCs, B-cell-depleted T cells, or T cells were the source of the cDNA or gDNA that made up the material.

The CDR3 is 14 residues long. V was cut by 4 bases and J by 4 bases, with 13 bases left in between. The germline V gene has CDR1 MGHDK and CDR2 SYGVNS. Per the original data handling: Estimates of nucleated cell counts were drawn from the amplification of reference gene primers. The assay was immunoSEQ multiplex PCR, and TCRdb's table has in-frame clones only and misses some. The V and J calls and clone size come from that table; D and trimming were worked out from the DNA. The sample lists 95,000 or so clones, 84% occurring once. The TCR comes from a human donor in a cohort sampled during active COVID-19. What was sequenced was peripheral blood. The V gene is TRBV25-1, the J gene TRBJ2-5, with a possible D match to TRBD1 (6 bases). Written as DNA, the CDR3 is TGTGCCAGCAGTGGGGCAGGGGCCGGAGAGACCCAGTACTTC. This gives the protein CASSGAGAGETQYF.